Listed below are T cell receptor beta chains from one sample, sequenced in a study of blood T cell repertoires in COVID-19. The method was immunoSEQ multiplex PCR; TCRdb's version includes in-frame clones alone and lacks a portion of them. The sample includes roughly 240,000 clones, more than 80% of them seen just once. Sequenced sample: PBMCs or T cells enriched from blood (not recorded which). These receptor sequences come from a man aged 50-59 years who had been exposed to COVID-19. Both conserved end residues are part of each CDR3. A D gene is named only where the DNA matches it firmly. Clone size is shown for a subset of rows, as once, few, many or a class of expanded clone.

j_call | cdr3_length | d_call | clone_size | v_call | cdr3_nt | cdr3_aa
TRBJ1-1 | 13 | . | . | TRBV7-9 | TGTGCCAGCAGCTTAGCGACGGGTACTGAAGCTTTCTTT | CASSLATGTEAFF
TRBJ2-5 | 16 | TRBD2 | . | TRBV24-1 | TGTGCCACCAGTGATTTGCTAGCGGGAGGGTGGGAGACCCAGTACTTC | CATSDLLAGGWETQYF
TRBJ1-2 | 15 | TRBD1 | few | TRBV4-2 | TGTGCCAGCAGCCAAGATGGGACAGGGGACTATGGCTACACCTTC | CASSQDGTGDYGYTF
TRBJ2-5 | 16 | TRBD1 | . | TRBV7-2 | TGTGCCAGCAGCTTAGCGCTCGGACAGGGTTTTCAGACCCAGTACTTC | CASSLALGQGFQTQYF
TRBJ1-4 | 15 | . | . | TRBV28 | TGTGCCAGCAGTTTACCGGGGGGGTCTAATGAAAAACTGTTTTTT | CASSLPGGSNEKLFF
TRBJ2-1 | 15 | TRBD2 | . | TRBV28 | TGTGCCAGCAGTTTCGGCCTAGCGGGAGCATATGAGCAGTTCTTC | CASSFGLAGAYEQFF
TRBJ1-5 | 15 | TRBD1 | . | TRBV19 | TGTGCCAGTAGGGACAGGGGTCCGGGCAATCAGCCCCAGCATTTT | CASRDRGPGNQPQHF
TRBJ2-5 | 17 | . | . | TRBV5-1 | TGCGCCAGCAGCTTGGTAGTGGCGGCGGGGAATCAAGAGACCCAGTACTTC | CASSLVVAAGNQETQYF
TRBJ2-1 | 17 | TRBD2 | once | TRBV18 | TGTGCCAGCTCACCCGGACTGCCGGGACTAGCCGTGCATGAGCAGTTCTTC | CASSPGLPGLAVHEQFF
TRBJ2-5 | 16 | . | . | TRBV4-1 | TGCGCCAGCAGCCAAGGTCCCCTAGCAAGTGTGGAGACCCAGTACTTC | CASSQGPLASVETQYF
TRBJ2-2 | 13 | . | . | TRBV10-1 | TGCGCCAGCAGTGAGTCATTAGCCGGGGAGCTGTTTTTT | CASSESLAGELFF
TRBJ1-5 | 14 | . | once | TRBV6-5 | TGTGCCAGCAGTAGAAATGATGGCGGGGGGCCCCAGCATTTT | CASSRNDGGGPQHF
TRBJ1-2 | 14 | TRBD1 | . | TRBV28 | TGTGCCAGCAGTCTTTGGACAGGCCCCTTTGGCTACACCTTC | CASSLWTGPFGYTF
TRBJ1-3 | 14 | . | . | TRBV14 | TGTGCCAGCAGCCAAGTTACACCTGGAAACACCATATATTTT | CASSQVTPGNTIYF
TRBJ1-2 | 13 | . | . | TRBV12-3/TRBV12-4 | TGTGCCAGCAGAAAGGGGGTTCTATATGGCTACACCTTC | CASRKGVLYGYTF
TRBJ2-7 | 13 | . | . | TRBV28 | TGTGCCAGCAGTTCCGGGGGTTTCTACGAGCAGTACTTC | CASSSGGFYEQYF
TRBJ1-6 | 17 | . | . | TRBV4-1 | TGCGCCAGCAGCCACCGAAAACAGAGCTCCTATAATTCACCCCTCCACTTT | CASSHRKQSSYNSPLHF
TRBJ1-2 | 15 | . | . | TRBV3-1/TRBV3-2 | TGTGCCAGCAGCCAAGGTTCGGGTACAGGGAAAGGCTACACCTTC | CASSQGSGTGKGYTF
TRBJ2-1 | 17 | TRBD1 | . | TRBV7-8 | TGTGCCAGCAGCTTAGTGACAGGGTGGCGGACTTACAATGAGCAGTTCTTC | CASSLVTGWRTYNEQFF
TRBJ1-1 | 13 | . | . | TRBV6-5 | TGTGCCAGCAGCACGGACAGGAACACTGAAGCTTTCTTT | CASSTDRNTEAFF
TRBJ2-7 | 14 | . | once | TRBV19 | TGTGCCAGCGCCATAGGGGTAGAAGCCTACGAGCAGTACTTC | CASAIGVEAYEQYF
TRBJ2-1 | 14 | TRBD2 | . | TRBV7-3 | TGTGCCAGCAGCTTAGGGACTAGCGGTAATGAGCAGTTCTTC | CASSLGTSGNEQFF
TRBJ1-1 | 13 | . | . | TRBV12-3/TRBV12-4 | TGTGCCAGCAGTTTGGGACATTTTACTGAAGCTTTCTTT | CASSLGHFTEAFF
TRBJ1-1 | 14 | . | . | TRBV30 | TGTGCCTGGGTGGCGGCAGGGATGAACACTGAAGCTTTCTTT | CAWVAAGMNTEAFF
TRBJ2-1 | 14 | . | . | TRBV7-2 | TGTGCCAGCAGCTTATTAGGCGGGAACAATGAGCAGTTCTTC | CASSLLGGNNEQFF
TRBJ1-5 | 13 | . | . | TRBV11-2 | TGTGCCAGCAGCCCGGAGGAGAATCAGCCCCAGCATTTT | CASSPEENQPQHF
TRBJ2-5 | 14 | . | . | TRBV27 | TGTGCCAGCAGTTTAAGATCGGGGAAGGAGACCCAGTACTTC | CASSLRSGKETQYF
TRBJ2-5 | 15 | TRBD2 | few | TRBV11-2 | TGTGCCAGCAGCCCCTGGGGGGGTGTAGGTGAGACCCAGTACTTC | CASSPWGGVGETQYF
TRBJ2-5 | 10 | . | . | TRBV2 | TGTGCCAGCAGCGAAGAGACCCAGTACTTC | CASSEETQYF
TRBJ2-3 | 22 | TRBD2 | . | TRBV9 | TGTGCCAGCAGCGTAGGGGGATGGGGGACTAGCCCTAGTTTTCGGAGCACAGATACGCAGTATTTT | CASSVGGWGTSPSFRSTDTQYF
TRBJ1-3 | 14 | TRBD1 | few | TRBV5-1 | TGCGCCAGCAGCTTCAGGGGGCCCGAAAACACCATATATTTT | CASSFRGPENTIYF
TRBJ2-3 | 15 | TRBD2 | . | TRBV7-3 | TGTGCCAGCAGCTACTCCGGACTAGCCGCAGATACGCAGTATTTT | CASSYSGLAADTQYF
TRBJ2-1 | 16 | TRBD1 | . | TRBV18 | TGTGCCAGCTCACCACTCGGGACAGGGGCAGGGAATGAGCAGTTCTTC | CASSPLGTGAGNEQFF
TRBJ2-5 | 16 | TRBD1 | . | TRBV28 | TGTGCCAGCATCCCCTGGACAGGGATACAACAAGAGACCCAGTACTTC | CASIPWTGIQQETQYF
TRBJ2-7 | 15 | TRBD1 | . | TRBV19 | TGTGCCAGTAGTAAGACAGGGTCGAGCTCCTACGAGCAGTACTTC | CASSKTGSSSYEQYF
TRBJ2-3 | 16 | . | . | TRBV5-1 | TGCGCCAGCAGCTTGGCCGGAACAGGTCTCACAGATACGCAGTATTTT | CASSLAGTGLTDTQYF
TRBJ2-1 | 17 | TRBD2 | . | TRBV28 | TGTGCCAGTCCCCGTACCTTAGCGGGGGGGCTGGAAAATGAGCAGTTCTTC | CASPRTLAGGLENEQFF
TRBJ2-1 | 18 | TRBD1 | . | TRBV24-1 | TGTGCCACCAGTGGATCTGTCCAACAGGGGAACCCCTACAATGAGCAGTTCTTC | CATSGSVQQGNPYNEQFF
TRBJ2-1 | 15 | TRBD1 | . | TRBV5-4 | TGTGCCAGCAGTTCTACAGGGGATAGCTACAATGAGCAGTTCTTC | CASSSTGDSYNEQFF
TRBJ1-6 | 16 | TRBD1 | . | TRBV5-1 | TGCGCCAGCAGCCCGAGGGGACAGGCGGCTAATTCACCCCTCCACTTT | CASSPRGQAANSPLHF
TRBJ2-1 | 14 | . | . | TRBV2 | TGTGCCAGCATGGGGGCAGGGTGGTTGAATGAGCAGTTCTTC | CASMGAGWLNEQFF
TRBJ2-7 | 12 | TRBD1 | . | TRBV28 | TGTGCCAGCAGTGAACAGGGGCACGAGCAGTACTTC | CASSEQGHEQYF
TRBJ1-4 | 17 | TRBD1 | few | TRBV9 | TGTGCCAGCAGCGTAGCTACAGGGGCGGAGGCTAATGAAAAACTGTTTTTT | CASSVATGAEANEKLFF
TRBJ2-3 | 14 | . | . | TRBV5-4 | TGTGCCACTTTCATTGTGGGAGGATCGGATACGCAGTATTTT | CATFIVGGSDTQYF